This TCR beta chain was documented in a study of T cells in Graves' hyperthyroidism and ophthalmopathy. Study-wide findings and caveats: From stable hyperthyroidism, ophthalmopathy was separated by a 13 V-J model. Blood also showed most of the thyroid clonotypes that were expanded above 0.001.

Together with thyroid ultrasound, orbital computed tomography, serum thyroxine and TRAb, clinical symptoms were used for diagnoses. Around 10 ml fresh peripheral blood yielded the PBMCs. From RNA transcripts, TCR beta CDR3 regions were amplified. TCR CDR3 underwent first-round RT-PCR with the HTBI primer set. TCRdb fed the multiplex PCR reads into MiXCR, producing one record per CDR3 protein. The sample holds hundreds of thousands of distinct CDR3 sequences, less than 20% seen once. This clonotype has at least ten counts. Its antigen is currently unknown. The V end was cut by 0 bases, the J end by 2 bases, with 19 bases between. The CDR3 is made up of 19 amino acids. Germline CDR1 KGHSH, CDR2 LQKENI.

Sequenced material: blood. The rearrangement joins TRBV18 to TRBJ1-4; perhaps TRBD1 as D (6 bases). This receptor was taken from a woman between 18 and 29 years old with Graves' hyperthyroidism. CDR3 nucleotides: TGTGCCAGCTCACCACCTTTAGGGACAAGCTTTTCGACTAATGAAAAACTGTTTTTT. Amino acid sequence: CASSPPLGTSFSTNEKLFF. Drawing the rest from reference TRBV18 and TRBJ1-4, the complete variable domain is NAGVMQNPRHLVRRRGQEARLRCSPMKGHSHVYWYRQLPEEGLKFMVYLQKENIIDESGMPKERFSAEFPKEGPSILRIQQVVRGDSAAYFCASSPPLGTSFSTNEKLFFGSGTQLSVL.